Described below is a single T cell receptor beta chain sequence and its context. These data come from a study of CD8 T cells in Susac syndrome. The CDR3 covers 15 residues. Germline-derived CDR1 and CDR2 are KGHDR and SFDVKD. Trimming stripped 0 bases from V and 2 bases from J, with 6 bases between. The authors reverse transcribed roughly 0.45 to 1 ug RNA with random hexamers. Amplification of the TCR beta CDR3 was carried out by immunoSEQ multiplex PCR, which spanned a total of 54 Vbeta and 13 Jbeta segments. TCRdb used MiXCR to reprocess the immunoSEQ multiplex PCR reads, holding one entry per CDR3 protein. The sample shows some 140,000 distinct CDR3 sequences, 75% to 90% of them seen only once. TCR beta from blood CD8+ and CD4+ T cells was sequenced.

The sequencing input was CD8+ T cells from PBMCs. The TCR originated in a human donor with multiple sclerosis. This chain joins TRBV24-1 and TRBJ2-2; D remains ambiguous. CDR3 residues: CATSDLYRNTGELFF. In DNA, the CDR3 is TGTGCCACCAGTGATTTGTACAGAAACACCGGGGAGCTGTTTTTT.